This entry concerns a single T cell receptor beta chain. The sample is drawn from a study of T cell changes during pregnancy in multiple sclerosis. TCRdb keeps only in-frame clones here, not all; method: immunoSEQ multiplex PCR. The sample lists 60,000 or so clones, roughly 89% occurring once. V dropped 5 bases and J dropped 8; count of bases not matched to a gene: 11. Germline CDR1 is SGHAT and CDR2 is FQNNGV. The CDR3 extends over 14 amino acids. J is TRBJ1-1 and V is TRBV11-2; 7 nucleotides align to TRBD1. The sample was peripheral blood from another person, used as feeder cells. This sequence originates from a human donor whose cells served as feeder cells for cultures in a pregnancy study. CDR3: CASSLTPGQTEAFF. As DNA, the CDR3 is TGTGCCAGCAGCCTCACCCCGGGACAGACGGAAGCTTTCTTT.